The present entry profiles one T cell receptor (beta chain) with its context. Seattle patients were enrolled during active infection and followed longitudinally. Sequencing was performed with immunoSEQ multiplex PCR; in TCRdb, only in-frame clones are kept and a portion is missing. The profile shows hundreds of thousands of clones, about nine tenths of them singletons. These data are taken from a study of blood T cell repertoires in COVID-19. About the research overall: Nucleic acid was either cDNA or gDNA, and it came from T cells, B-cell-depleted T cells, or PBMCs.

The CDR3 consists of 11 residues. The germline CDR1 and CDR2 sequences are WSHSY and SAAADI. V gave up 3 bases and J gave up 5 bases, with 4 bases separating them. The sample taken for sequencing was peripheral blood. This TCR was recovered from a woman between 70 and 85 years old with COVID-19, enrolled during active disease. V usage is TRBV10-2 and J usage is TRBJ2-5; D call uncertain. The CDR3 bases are TGCGCCAGCAGTGATTCGGAGACCCAGTACTTC. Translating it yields CASSDSETQYF.